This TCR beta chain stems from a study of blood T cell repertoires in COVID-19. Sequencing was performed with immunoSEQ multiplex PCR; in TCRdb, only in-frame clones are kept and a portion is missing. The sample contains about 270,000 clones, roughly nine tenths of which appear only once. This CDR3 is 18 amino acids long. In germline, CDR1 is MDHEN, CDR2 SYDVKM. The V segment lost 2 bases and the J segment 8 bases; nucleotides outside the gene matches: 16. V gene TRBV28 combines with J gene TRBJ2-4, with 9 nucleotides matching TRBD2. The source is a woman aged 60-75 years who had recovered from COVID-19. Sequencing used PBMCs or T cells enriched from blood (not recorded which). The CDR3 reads CASSLAPFGAGGLHIQYF. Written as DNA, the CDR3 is TGTGCCAGCAGTTTAGCACCGTTTGGTGCGGGGGGGCTGCACATTCAGTACTTC. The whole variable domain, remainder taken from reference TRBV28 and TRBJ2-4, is DVKVTQSSRYLVKRTGEKVFLECVQDMDHENMFWYRQDPGLGLRLIYFSYDVKMKEKGDIPEGYSVSREKKERFSLILESASTNQTSMYLCASSLAPFGAGGLHIQYFGAGTRLSVL.